This record covers a single T cell receptor (beta chain). Its specific antigen is unknown. Base qualities are missing; no much larger clone stands one base away. Each collaborating institution followed its own protocols to collect whole blood in K2EDTA tubes. For TCRbeta analysis, collaborator samples were shipped as frozen whole blood, as isolated PBMCs, or as DNA extracted from either sample type. TCRbeta CDR3 regions were amplified from genomic DNA by means of the immunoSEQ Assay, a bias-controlled multiplex PCR. The authors processed their data as follows. The number of nucleated cells in each sample was estimated by amplification of reference gene primers within the assay. To quantify the absolute abundance of each unique TCRbeta CDR3 rearrangement, sequence reads were collapsed and filtered. For each sample, productive Simpson clonality was calculated as the square root of Simpson's diversity index over productive rearrangements. TCRdb took this table from immuneACCESS and kept in-frame rearrangements with V and J called. Such tables lack part of the clones; where checked against another copy, unresolved V genes explain under half of the gap, and the rest is unexplained. That table is the source of V, J and clone size, and D and trimming were worked out from the DNA. The sample contains 110,000 or so clones, roughly 85% of them found a single time. The ten most abundant clones make up about an eighth of the sample.

These data belong to a study of blood T cell repertoires in COVID-19 (TCRdb year 2020). Regarding the complete study: The collaborator samples originated in the United States, Italy and Spain and spanned the acute and convalescent phases of COVID-19. The material from the prospective study consisted of cDNA or gDNA derived from T cells, B-cell-depleted T cells, or PBMCs. Deeply sampled blood TCRbeta repertoires from subjects exposed to, actively infected with, or recovered from COVID-19 were included in the dataset. The repertoires were released in a freely available public database intended as a resource for research on the immune response to SARS-CoV-2. The samples were drawn from the first 160 participants of the ongoing ImmuneRACE study and from over 950 subjects provided by 6 global collaborators. A de-identified subject ID, COVID-19 status, age in years and sex were almost always included in the sample metadata. HLA class I and class II types, where available, came from metadata supplied by the sample provider rather than from assay-based typing.

The germline V gene gives CDR1 as KGHSH and CDR2 as LQKENI. Between the V and J ends, shortened by 3 bases and 8 bases respectively, the junction contains 14 bases. Spanning cysteine to phenylalanine, the CDR3 consists of 14 amino acids. Kept here is only the CDR3 DNA, which spans 42 bases and is read in frame from base 1. General conclusions and limits of the study: The quantity of clinical and demographic metadata differed by source and by participant and was supplied without curation.

The chain couples TRBV18 to TRBJ2-1, with the D gene not confidently named. This TCR derives from a human donor in a cohort sampled during active COVID-19. The sequencing input was peripheral blood. The bases read TGTGCCAGCTCACCTGGGCAGGCGAAGTATGAGCAGTTCTTC. Its protein is CASSPGQAKYEQFF.